One and the same sample provided the 13 T cell receptor beta chains below, sequenced in a study of early T cells in non-severe SARS-CoV-2 infection listed by TCRdb under 2021. Library generation was performed with 5' RACE. Sequencing instrument: NextSeq 500. TCRdb trimmed the raw reads at Q25, called clones with MiXCR and kept productive beta chains. CDR3 protein duplicates are merged, each entry listing the most common genes and DNA. The sample includes approximately 66,000 distinct CDR3 sequences, with 9.5% to 15% observed a single time. Approximately 1.1% of the sample lies in the top ten. Sequences were derived from whole blood, sampled at baseline. All receptors derive from an adult who was a healthcare worker with PCR-confirmed SARS-CoV-2 infection or an uninfected control (not recorded which). The donor label of this sample is uncertain.

This clonotype was seen only a few times. V and J are TRBV20-1 and TRBJ1-1; D gene ambiguous. V was cut by 6 bases and J by 1 base, with 15 bases left in between. This CDR3 spans 14 amino acids. In germline, CDR1 is DFQATT, CDR2 SNEGSKA (reference sequence). The CDR3 coding sequence is TGCAGTGCCAGCAAAAATACACAGAACACTGAAGCTTTCTTT. This translates into CSASKNTQNTEAFF.

This clonotype was seen ten or more times. The J gene is TRBJ2-3, the V gene TRBV11-2; 15 bases fit TRBD2. V shed 5 bases, J shed 5 bases, and the junction held 5 bases outside the gene matches. Germline V gene sequence: CDR1 SGHAT, CDR2 FQNNGV. The CDR3 runs 16 residues. CDR3 in DNA: TGTGCCAGCAGCCTAGGACTAGCGGGGGGGAGAGATACGCAGTATTTT. Protein product: CASSLGLAGGRDTQYF.

In this sample, this clonotype turned up a few times. The chain combines TRBV7-9 with TRBJ1-6; tentatively, D is TRBD1 (6 bases). The CDR3 extends over 16 amino acids. Trimming cost V 3 bases and J 10 bases, with 19 bases left between them. CDR1 and CDR2 (germline): SEHNR, FQNEAQ (reference sequence). DNA of the CDR3: TGTGCCAGCAGCTTGGACGCCGGGACATTGGCCTCACCCCTCCACTTT. Amino acids: CASSLDAGTLASPLHF.

DNA for the CDR3: TGCAGCGTTGTAGGGGAAAAAGAGACCCAGTACTTC. Amino acid sequence: CSVVGEKETQYF. The chain joins TRBV29-1 to TRBJ2-5; tentatively, D is TRBD1 (5 bases). The CDR3 spans 12 residues. The V gene's germline CDR1 is SQVTM and CDR2 ANQGSEA. Between the trimmed V and J ends, which lost 4 bases and 3 bases, there was a span of 9 bases.

This clonotype appeared a few times. The chain combines TRBV3-1 with TRBJ2-1; 10 bases agree with TRBD2. The CDR3 extends over 15 amino acids. Germline-derived CDR1 and CDR2 are LGHDT and YNNKEL (reference sequence). V gave up 2 bases and J gave up 3 bases; unmatched junction bases: 1. The CDR3 sequence is CASSQLAGDYNEQFF. The CDR3 region has the DNA TGTGCCAGCAGCCAACTAGCGGGAGACTACAATGAGCAGTTCTTC.

This clonotype was counted a few times. The J gene is TRBJ1-3, the V gene TRBV6-1; the D is unclear. With 6 bases removed from V and 0 bases from J, the gap between germline ends came to 18 bases. The CDR3 contains 17 residues. The germline gives CDR1 MNHNS, CDR2 SASEGT. CDR3 DNA sequence: TGTGCCAGCAGAGAATGGAGTACCGGGAGCTCTGGAAACACCATATATTTT. Encoded protein: CASREWSTGSSGNTIYF.

This chain links TRBV6-6 with TRBJ2-3; 9 bases fit TRBD2. The V gene's germline CDR1 is MNHNY and CDR2 SVGAGI (reference sequence). The CDR3 spans 23 residues. V trimming: 2 bases; J trimming: 5 bases; junction bases outside the gene matches: 29. The CDR3 is CASSYPALTGVLRGGQLVDTQYF. The CDR3 nucleotides read TGTGCCAGCAGTTACCCAGCCCTGACCGGGGTTTTGCGGGGGGGCCAACTGGTAGATACGCAGTATTTT.

The table lists this clonotype with a few counts. The chain has TRBV24-1 and TRBJ2-5; the match to TRBD1 covers 9 bases. CDR1 is KGHDR, CDR2 SFDVKD, per germline. There are 16 residues in the CDR3. V shed 2 bases, J shed 5 bases, and the junction held 8 bases outside the gene matches. The CDR3 sequence: CATSDSGTGLRETQYF. The CDR3 DNA sequence: TGTGCCACCAGTGATTCCGGGACAGGGCTACGGGAGACCCAGTACTTC.

The J gene is TRBJ1-2, the V gene TRBV19, with a weak D call TRBD1 (5 bases). V was pared by 3 bases and J by 0 bases, with 8 bases between. CDR3 size: 14 residues. Per germline, CDR1 LNHDA and CDR2 SQIVND (reference sequence). The DNA for the CDR3 is TGTGCCAGTAGTATCTCGACAGCTAACTATGGCTACACCTTC. This codes for CASSISTANYGYTF. The full variable domain, rest sourced from reference TRBV19 and TRBJ1-2, is DGGITQSPKYLFRKEGQNVTLSCEQNLNHDAMYWYRQDPGQGLRLIYYSQIVNDFQKGDIAEGYSVSREKKESFPLTVTSAQKNPTAFYLCASSISTANYGYTFGSGTRLTVV.

This sequence joins TRBV6-5 and TRBJ2-7; D remains ambiguous. This CDR3 is 13 amino acids long. V dropped 4 bases and J dropped 0 bases, with 7 bases sitting between them. CDR1 and CDR2 (germline): MNHEY, SVGAGI. CDR3 sequence (DNA): TGTGCCAGCAGTTCACAAAGCTCCTACGAGCAGTACGTC. Translated: CASSSQSSYEQYV.

This clonotype has just a few counts. The CDR3 reads CASSPRDRVNEQFF. The CDR3 coding sequence is TGTGCCAGCTCACCAAGGGACAGGGTCAATGAGCAGTTCTTC. V and J are TRBV18 and TRBJ2-1; 9 positions match TRBD1. J lost 6 bases, V lost 2 bases, and 2 bases had no gene match. CDR3 length: 14 amino acids. Germline CDR1 is KGHSH and CDR2 is LQKENI.

The rearrangement links TRBV6-5 to TRBJ2-2; either TRBD1 or TRBD2 may supply D (5 bases each). Per the germline V gene, CDR1 is MNHEY and CDR2 is SVGAGI. With 5 bases removed from V and 5 bases from J, the gap between germline ends came to 12 bases. The CDR3 is 14 residues long. The CDR3 DNA follows: TGTGCCAGCAGTCGCGCAGGGAGAACCGGGGAGCTGTTTTTT. It yields the protein CASSRAGRTGELFF.

This clonotype was seen more than once but under ten times. The chain recombines TRBV7-9 with TRBJ1-2; the D is unclear. V dropped 6 bases and J dropped 3 bases, with 17 bases sitting between them. Germline V gene lookup returns CDR1 SEHNR and CDR2 FQNEAQ (reference sequence). The CDR3 totals 15 residues. CDR3 residues: CASREWTRPDYGYTF. The DNA for the CDR3 is TGTGCCAGCAGGGAGTGGACCAGGCCTGACTATGGCTACACCTTC.